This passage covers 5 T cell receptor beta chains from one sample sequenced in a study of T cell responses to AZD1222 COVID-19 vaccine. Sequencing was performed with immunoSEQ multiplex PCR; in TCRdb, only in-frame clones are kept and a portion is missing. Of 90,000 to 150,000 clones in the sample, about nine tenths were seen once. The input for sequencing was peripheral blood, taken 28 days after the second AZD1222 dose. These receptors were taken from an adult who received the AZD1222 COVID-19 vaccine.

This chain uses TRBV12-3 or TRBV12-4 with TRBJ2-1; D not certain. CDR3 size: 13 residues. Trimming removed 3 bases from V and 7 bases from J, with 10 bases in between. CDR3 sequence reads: CASSFRRRNEQFF. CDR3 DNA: TGTGCCAGCAGTTTCCGCCGTCGGAATGAGCAGTTCTTC.

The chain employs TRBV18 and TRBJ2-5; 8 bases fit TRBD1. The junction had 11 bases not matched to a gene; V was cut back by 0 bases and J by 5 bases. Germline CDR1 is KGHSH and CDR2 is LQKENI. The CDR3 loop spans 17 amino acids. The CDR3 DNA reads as TGTGCCAGCTCACCACCTAGTCGCAGGGGGCAGGAGGAGACCCAGTACTTC. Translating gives CASSPPSRRGQEETQYF.

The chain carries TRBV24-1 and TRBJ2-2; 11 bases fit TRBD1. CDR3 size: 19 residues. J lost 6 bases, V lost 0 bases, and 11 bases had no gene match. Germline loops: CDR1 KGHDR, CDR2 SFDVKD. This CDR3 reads CATSDLHPGQGGRAGELFF. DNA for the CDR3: TGTGCCACCAGTGATTTGCATCCGGGACAGGGGGGCCGAGCCGGGGAGCTGTTTTTT.

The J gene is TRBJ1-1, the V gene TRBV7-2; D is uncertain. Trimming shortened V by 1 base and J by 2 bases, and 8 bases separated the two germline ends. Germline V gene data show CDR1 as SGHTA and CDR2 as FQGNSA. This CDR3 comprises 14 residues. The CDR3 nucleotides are TGTGCCAGCAGCTTAGGAAGGACCAACACTGAAGCTTTCTTT. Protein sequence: CASSLGRTNTEAFF.

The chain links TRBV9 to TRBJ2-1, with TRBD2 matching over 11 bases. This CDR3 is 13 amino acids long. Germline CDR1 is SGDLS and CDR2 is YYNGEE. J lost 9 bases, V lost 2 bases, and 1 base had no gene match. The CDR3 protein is CASSVTSGGEQFF. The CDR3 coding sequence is TGTGCCAGCAGCGTTACTAGCGGGGGTGAGCAGTTCTTC. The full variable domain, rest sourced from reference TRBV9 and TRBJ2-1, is DSGVTQTPKHLITATGQRVTLRCSPRSGDLSVYWYQQSLDQGLQFLIQYYNGEERAKGNILERFSAQQFPDLHSELNLSSLELGDSALYFCASSVTSGGEQFFGPGTRLTVL.